This entry features one T cell receptor (beta chain) sequence. TCRdb's copy holds only in-frame clones and misses some; the assay was immunoSEQ multiplex PCR. This table holds fewer than 90,000 clones, 75% to 90% found once. The data originate from a study of OX40 agonist ivuxolimab in advanced cancers. This CDR3 comprises 13 residues. V lost 5 bases to trimming and J lost 4 bases, with 11 bases between them. Germline V gives CDR1 MGHDK, CDR2 SYGVNS. The TCR comes from an adult with an advanced solid tumor such as melanoma, head and neck, liver or kidney cancer. The rearrangement links TRBV25-1 to TRBJ1-1, with a weak D call TRBD1 (5 bases). This material consisted of CD4+ or CD8+ T cells sorted from blood, taken in a trial of the OX40 agonist ivuxolimab. The CDR3 sequence is CASSRQGGTEAFF. For the CDR3, the DNA is TGTGCCAGCAGTCGGCAGGGAGGCACTGAAGCTTTCTTT.